The 22 T cell receptor beta chains listed next were all sequenced from one sample in a study of T cell responses to AZD1222 COVID-19 vaccine. TCRdb's table, derived via immunoSEQ multiplex PCR, lists solely in-frame clones and lacks some. The sample carries 180,000 or so clones, approximately 90% recorded once. The specimen comprised peripheral blood, sampled 28 days after the second AZD1222 dose. These receptors were collected from an adult who received the AZD1222 COVID-19 vaccine.

This chain uses TRBV7-2 with TRBJ2-3; 7 nucleotides agree with TRBD2. Germline-derived CDR1 and CDR2 are SGHTA and FQGNSA. V lost 5 bases, J lost 4 bases, and 9 bases stayed unmatched. The CDR3 is 15 amino acids. CDR3 sequence (DNA): TGTGCCAGCAGCCTTTCGTGGGGGGGTGCAGATACGCAGTATTTT. The encoded protein is CASSLSWGGADTQYF.

The chain carries TRBV6-1 and TRBJ2-3; D may match TRBD1 or TRBD2 (5 bases each). The V end was cut by 3 bases, the J end by 2 bases, with 12 bases between. There are 15 residues in the CDR3. Germline V gene lookup returns CDR1 MNHNS and CDR2 SASEGT. The CDR3 DNA is TGTGCCAGCAGTGAGGCCCGGGGCAACACAGATACGCAGTATTTT. Amino acids: CASSEARGNTDTQYF.

This clone was observed a handful of times. J is TRBJ2-7 and V is TRBV5-4, with no clear D. The length of the CDR3 is 12 residues. CDR1 is SGHNT, CDR2 YYREEE, per germline (reference sequence). Trimming removed 0 bases at V and 6 bases at J, with 7 bases between. In DNA form, the CDR3 reads TGTGCCAGCAGCTTGGTAGGTTTCGAGCAGTACTTC. It yields the protein CASSLVGFEQYF.

The chain carries TRBV4-1 and TRBJ2-6; the match to TRBD1 covers 9 bases. This CDR3 has 17 amino acids. Trimming removed 4 bases from V and 2 bases from J; junction bases left unmatched: 6. The germline gives CDR1 MGHRA, CDR2 YSYEKL. In nucleotides, the CDR3 is TGCGCCAGCAGCCCCCGGGACAGGGAGGCTGGGGCCAACGTCCTGACTTTC. Protein: CASSPRDREAGANVLTF.

The V gene is TRBV5-1, the J gene TRBJ2-5; 7 nucleotides align to TRBD1. This CDR3 has 15 amino acids. Trimming took 4 bases from V and 4 from J; bases not matched to a gene: 10. CDR1 and CDR2 from the germline V gene are SGHRS and YFSETQ. CDR3 nucleotides: TGCGCCAGCAGCCCCCGACAGGGTTCGGGAGAGACCCAGTACTTC. It yields the protein CASSPRQGSGETQYF.

The chain employs TRBV9 and TRBJ2-7, with 7 bases matching TRBD2. J gave up 7 bases and V 0 bases, and 7 bases lay outside the gene matches. Germline CDR1 SGDLS, CDR2 YYNGEE. The length of the CDR3 is 14 residues. This chain's CDR3 is CASSVEAGWREQYF. CDR3 DNA sequence: TGTGCCAGCAGCGTAGAAGCGGGGTGGAGAGAGCAGTACTTC.

CDR3 DNA: TGTGCCAGCAGTGAAGGGACCTCGCCCTGGGTGGCCCTCCACTTT. This gives the protein CASSEGTSPWVALHF. The chain couples TRBV6-1 to TRBJ1-6; D unclear. CDR1 and CDR2 (germline): MNHNS, SASEGT. The V gene lost 1 base and the J gene lost 14 bases, with 18 bases spanning the gap. The CDR3 spans 15 residues.

This clone showed up just a few times. The chain is built from TRBV6-1 and TRBJ2-5, with D possibly being TRBD2 (6 bases). The V and J ends lost 1 base and 2 bases respectively, with 14 bases between them. The CDR3 runs 16 residues. Germline CDR1 is MNHNS and CDR2 is SASEGT. The CDR3 spells CASSEGGAAYQETQYF. CDR3 DNA: TGTGCCAGCAGTGAAGGCGGGGCAGCTTATCAAGAGACCCAGTACTTC.

This clone turned up a few times. This chain joins TRBV18 and TRBJ2-7; D may be TRBD2 (7 bases). V dropped 0 bases and J dropped 2 bases, with 11 bases sitting between them. The CDR3 covers 15 residues. Per the germline V gene, CDR1 is KGHSH and CDR2 is LQKENI. The CDR3 DNA is TGTGCCAGCTCACCACCGGCGGGGGCCGCCTACGAGCAGTACTTC. Its translation is CASSPPAGAAYEQYF.

This clone was detected once. The CDR3 is CASSLALAGNNEQFF. The CDR3 DNA sequence: TGTGCCAGCAGCTTGGCACTAGCGGGAAACAATGAGCAGTTCTTC. The gene calls are TRBV5-5 and TRBJ2-1; TRBD2 matches 10 bases. Trimming removed 0 bases from V and 5 bases from J; junction bases left unmatched: 2. Germline V gene lookup returns CDR1 SGHKS and CDR2 YYEKEE (reference sequence). CDR3 length equals 15 residues.

This chain's CDR3 is CASSPIVLAGARDNEQFF. In nucleotides, the CDR3 is TGCGCCAGCAGCCCGATAGTCCTAGCGGGAGCTCGGGACAATGAGCAGTTCTTC. The gene calls are TRBV4-1 and TRBJ2-1, with 10 bases identical to TRBD2. V lost 4 bases to trimming and J lost 5 bases; unmatched junction nucleotides: 14. Germline CDR1 and CDR2: MGHRA and YSYEKL. The length of the CDR3 is 18 residues.

The chain recombines TRBV6-2 or TRBV6-3 with TRBJ1-1, with TRBD1 identical over 9 bases. The CDR3 is made up of 16 amino acids. The ends lost 4 bases at V and 0 bases at J; junction bases unmatched: 6. The germline V gene has CDR1 MNHEY and CDR2 SVGEGT. CDR3 DNA: TGTGCCAGCAGTTCAGCCGGGACAGGGATGAACACTGAAGCTTTCTTT. The encoded protein is CASSSAGTGMNTEAFF.

The J gene is TRBJ2-1, the V gene TRBV28, with D perhaps given as TRBD1 or TRBD2 (6 bases each). The CDR3 covers 15 residues. From germline, CDR1 is MDHEN and CDR2 SYDVKM. The germline V and J ends were trimmed by 7 bases and 2 bases, with 15 bases remaining between them. The CDR3 DNA follows: TGTGCCAGCACCAATCGGGGGCGGGCCTACAATGAGCAGTTCTTC. It translates to CASTNRGRAYNEQFF.

The chain is built from TRBV28 and TRBJ2-7; TRBD1 or TRBD2 may be the D gene (5 bases each). The V and J ends lost 4 bases and 3 bases respectively, with 19 bases between them. The CDR3 runs 16 residues. Germline V lookup: CDR1 MDHEN, CDR2 SYDVKM. Here the CDR3 DNA reads TGTGCCAGCAGTTATATCCCCCCGGGGCTAGGCTACGAGCAGTACTTC. Its translation is CASSYIPPGLGYEQYF.

The V call is TRBV6-5, the J call TRBJ2-2; possible D gene TRBD1, 5 bases. This CDR3 has 14 amino acids. Per germline, CDR1 MNHEY and CDR2 SVGAGI. Trimming pared 4 bases from V and 0 bases from J, leaving 6 bases between. The chain's CDR3 is CASSLTANTGELFF. DNA for the CDR3: TGTGCCAGCAGTTTGACAGCGAACACCGGGGAGCTGTTTTTT.

J is TRBJ2-1 and V is TRBV10-3; D might be TRBD2 (6 bases). V lost 4 bases to trimming and J lost 0 bases, with 13 bases between them. This CDR3 spans 16 amino acids. The V gene's germline CDR1 is ENHRY and CDR2 SYGVKD. CDR3 nucleotides: TGTGCCATCAGTGGCCTTGACGGGAGCTCCTACAATGAGCAGTTCTTC. Amino acid sequence: CAISGLDGSSYNEQFF.

V is TRBV6-6 and J is TRBJ1-5, with D possibly TRBD1 on 5 matching bases. CDR3 length equals 16 residues. V was shortened by 7 bases and J by 4 bases, with 20 bases between the two germline ends. Germline-derived CDR1 and CDR2 are MNHNY and SVGAGI (reference sequence). DNA for the CDR3: TGTGCCAGCACCGACCGCCGGCAGGGTATTAATCAGCCCCAGCATTTT. Its protein is CASTDRRQGINQPQHF.

This CDR3 is CASSPSVSGNTIYF. The CDR3 nucleotides are TGCGCCAGCAGCCCCTCGGTTTCTGGAAACACCATATATTTT. V and J are TRBV5-1 and TRBJ1-3; D is unresolved. The CDR3 is 14 residues long. Looked up from germline, CDR1 is SGHRS and CDR2 is YFSETQ. V was pared by 4 bases and J by 1 base, with 9 bases between. Full variable domain (missing parts from reference TRBV5-1 and TRBJ1-3): KAGVTQTPRYLIKTRGQQVTLSCSPISGHRSVSWYQQTPGQGLQFLFEYFSETQRNKGNFPGRFSGRQFSNSRSEMNVSTLELGDSALYLCASSPSVSGNTIYFGEGSWLTVV.

V gene TRBV18 combines with J gene TRBJ1-1; 7 bases are a match to TRBD1. Trimming removed 6 bases from V and 1 base from J; junction bases left unmatched: 8. The germline V gene has CDR1 KGHSH and CDR2 LQKENI. The CDR3 sequence is 15 residues long. This CDR3 reads CASSQTQGTNTEAFF. CDR3 in DNA: TGTGCCAGCTCGCAGACACAGGGGACGAACACTGAAGCTTTCTTT.

J is TRBJ2-5 and V is TRBV11-2; 7 bases fit TRBD1. Losses at the gene ends were 6 bases for V and 2 bases for J; bases not matched to a gene: 3. This CDR3 comprises 13 residues. Germline V CDR1 and CDR2: SGHAT, FQNNGV. As DNA, the CDR3 is TGTGCCAGCAGTGGGACAGAACAAGAGACCCAGTACTTC. The encoded protein is CASSGTEQETQYF.

V gene TRBV7-2 combines with J gene TRBJ2-1, with D perhaps TRBD1 (6 bases). The germline V gene has CDR1 SGHTA and CDR2 FQGNSA. The CDR3 has 16 amino acids. V was pared by 5 bases and J by 4 bases, with 18 bases between. Written as DNA, the CDR3 is TGTGCCAGCAGCCACCCAGAGGGGGTAGAGTACAATGAGCAGTTCTTC. The encoded protein is CASSHPEGVEYNEQFF.

The J gene is TRBJ2-7, the V gene TRBV28; 8 bases align to TRBD1. CDR1 MDHEN and CDR2 SYDVKM come from the germline V gene. This CDR3 has 16 amino acids. After removal of 5 bases from V and 4 bases from J, the junction contained 13 bases not matched to a gene. The DNA of the CDR3 is TGTGCCAGCAGTGCTCAGGGGGCGGTCCTCTCTTACGAGCAGTACTTC. Its protein product is CASSAQGAVLSYEQYF.